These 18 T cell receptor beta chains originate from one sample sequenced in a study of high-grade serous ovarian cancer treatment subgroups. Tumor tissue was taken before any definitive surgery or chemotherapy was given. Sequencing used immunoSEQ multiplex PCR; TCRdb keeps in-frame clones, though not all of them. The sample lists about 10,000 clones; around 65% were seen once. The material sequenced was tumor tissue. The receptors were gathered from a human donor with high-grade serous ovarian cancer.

The CDR3 region is CASSPLVAEGSSYEQYF. CDR3 bases: TGTGCCAGCTCACCACTCGTCGCGGAGGGCAGCTCCTACGAGCAGTACTTC. The V call is TRBV18, the J call TRBJ2-7; a weak D match, TRBD2 (6 bases). The CDR3 spans 17 residues. V was trimmed by 1 base and J by 0 bases, leaving 16 bases between them. CDR1 is KGHSH and CDR2 is LQKENI in the germline V gene.

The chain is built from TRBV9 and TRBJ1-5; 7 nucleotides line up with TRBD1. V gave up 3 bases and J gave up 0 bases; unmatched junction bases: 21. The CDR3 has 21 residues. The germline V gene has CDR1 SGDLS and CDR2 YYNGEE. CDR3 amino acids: CASSARRDSPLLFYSNQPQHF. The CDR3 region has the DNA TGTGCCAGCAGCGCTCGCCGGGACAGTCCTTTACTTTTCTATAGCAATCAGCCCCAGCATTTT.

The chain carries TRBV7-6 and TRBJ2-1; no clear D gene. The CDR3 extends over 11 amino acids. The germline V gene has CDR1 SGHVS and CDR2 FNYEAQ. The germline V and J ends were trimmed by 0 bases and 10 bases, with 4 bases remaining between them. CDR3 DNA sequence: TGTGCCAGCAGCTTAGCGGGGGAGCAGTTCTTC. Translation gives CASSLAGEQFF. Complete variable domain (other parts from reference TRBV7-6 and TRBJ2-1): GAGVSQSPRYKVTKRGQDVALRCDPISGHVSLYWYRQALGQGPEFLTYFNYEAQQDKSGLPNDRFSAERPEGSISTLTIQRTEQRDSAMYRCASSLAGEQFFGPGTRLTVL.

The CDR3 coding sequence is TGTGCCAGCAGCCAAGGCCGGTACTACGAGCAGTACTTC. Encoded protein: CASSQGRYYEQYF. This rearrangement joins TRBV4-2 to TRBJ2-7; D remains unclear. V was clipped by 1 base and J by 3 bases, with 7 bases between them. This CDR3 has 13 amino acids. CDR1 and CDR2 (germline): LGHNA, YNFKEQ.

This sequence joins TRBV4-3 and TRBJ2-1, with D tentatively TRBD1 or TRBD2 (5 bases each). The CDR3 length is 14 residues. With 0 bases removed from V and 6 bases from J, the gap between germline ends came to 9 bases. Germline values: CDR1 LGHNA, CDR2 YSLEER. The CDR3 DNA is TGCGCCAGCAGCCAAGATCGGGGCGGCAATGAGCAGTTCTTC. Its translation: CASSQDRGGNEQFF.

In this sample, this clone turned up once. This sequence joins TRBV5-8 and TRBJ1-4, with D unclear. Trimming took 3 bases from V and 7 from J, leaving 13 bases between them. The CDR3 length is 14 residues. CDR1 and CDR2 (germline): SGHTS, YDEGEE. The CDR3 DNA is TGTGCCAGCAGCTGGTCGGTTTCTGGTGAAAAACTGTTTTTT. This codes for CASSWSVSGEKLFF.

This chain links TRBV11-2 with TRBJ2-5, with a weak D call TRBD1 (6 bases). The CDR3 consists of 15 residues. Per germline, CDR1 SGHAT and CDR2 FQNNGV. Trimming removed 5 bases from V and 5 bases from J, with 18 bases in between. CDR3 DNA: TGTGCCAGCAGCGCCAAGCCAGGGGCCCGGGAGACCCAGTACTTC. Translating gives CASSAKPGARETQYF. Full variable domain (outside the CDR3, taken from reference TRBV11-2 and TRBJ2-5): EAGVAQSPRYKIIEKRQSVAFWCNPISGHATLYWYQQILGQGPKLLIQFQNNGVVDDSQLPKDRFSAERLKGVDSTLKIQPAKLEDSAVYLCASSAKPGARETQYFGPGTRLLVL.

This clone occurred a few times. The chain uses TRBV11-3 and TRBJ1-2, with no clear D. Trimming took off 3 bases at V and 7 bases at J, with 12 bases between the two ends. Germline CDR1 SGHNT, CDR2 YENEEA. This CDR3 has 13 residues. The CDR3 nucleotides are TGTGCCAGCAGCTTGGGTGGGAGGGCTGGCTACACCTTC. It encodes CASSLGGRAGYTF.

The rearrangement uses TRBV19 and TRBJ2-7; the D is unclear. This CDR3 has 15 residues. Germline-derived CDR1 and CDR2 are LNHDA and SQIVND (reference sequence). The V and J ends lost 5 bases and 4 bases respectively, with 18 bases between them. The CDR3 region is CASSFRHLIPYEQYF. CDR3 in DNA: TGTGCCAGTAGTTTCCGACACCTTATACCATACGAGCAGTACTTC.

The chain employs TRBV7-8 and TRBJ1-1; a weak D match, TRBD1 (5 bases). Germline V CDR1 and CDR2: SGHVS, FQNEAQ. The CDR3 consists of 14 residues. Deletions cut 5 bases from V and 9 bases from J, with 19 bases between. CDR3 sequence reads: CASSLPGAATQAFF. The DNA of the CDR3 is TGTGCCAGCAGCCTACCCGGGGCGGCAACACAAGCTTTCTTT.

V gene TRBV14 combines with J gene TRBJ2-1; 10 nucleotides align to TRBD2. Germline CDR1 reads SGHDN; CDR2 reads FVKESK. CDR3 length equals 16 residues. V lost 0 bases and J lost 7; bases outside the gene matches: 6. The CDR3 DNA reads TGTGCCAGCAGCCAAGAGCCGGGACTAGCGAAGAATGAGCAGTTCTTC. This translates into CASSQEPGLAKNEQFF.

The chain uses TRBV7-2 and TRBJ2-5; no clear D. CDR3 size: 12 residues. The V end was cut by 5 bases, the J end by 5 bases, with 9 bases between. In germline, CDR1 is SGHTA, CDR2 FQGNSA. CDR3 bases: TGTGCCAGCAGCCCTAAGTGGGAGACCCAGTACTTC. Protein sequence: CASSPKWETQYF.

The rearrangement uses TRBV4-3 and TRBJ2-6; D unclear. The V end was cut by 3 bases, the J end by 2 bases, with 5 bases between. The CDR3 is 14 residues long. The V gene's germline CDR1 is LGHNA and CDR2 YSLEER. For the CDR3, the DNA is TGCGCCAGCAGCCAGGCTACTGGGGCCAACGTCCTGACTTTC. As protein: CASSQATGANVLTF.

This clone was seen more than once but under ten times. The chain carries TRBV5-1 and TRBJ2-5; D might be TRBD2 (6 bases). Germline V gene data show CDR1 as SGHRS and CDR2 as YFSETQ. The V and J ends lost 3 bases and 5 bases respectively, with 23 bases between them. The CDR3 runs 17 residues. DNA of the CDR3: TGCGCCAGCAGCTCAAGACCCTCGGGAACGGCGGGGGAGACCCAGTACTTC. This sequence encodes CASSSRPSGTAGETQYF.

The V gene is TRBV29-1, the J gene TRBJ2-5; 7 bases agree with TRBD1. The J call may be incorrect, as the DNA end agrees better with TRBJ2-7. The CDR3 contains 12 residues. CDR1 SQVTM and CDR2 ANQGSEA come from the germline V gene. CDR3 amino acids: CSPRDSTYEQYF. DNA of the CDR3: TGCAGCCCTCGGGACAGTACCTACGAGCAGTACTTC.

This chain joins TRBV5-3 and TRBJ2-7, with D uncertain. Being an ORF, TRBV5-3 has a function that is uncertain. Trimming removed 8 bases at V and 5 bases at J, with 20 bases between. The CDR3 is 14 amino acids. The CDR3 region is CASSATGSSHEQYF. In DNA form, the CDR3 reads TGTGCCAGCAGCGCGACTGGGTCCTCACACGAGCAGTACTTC.

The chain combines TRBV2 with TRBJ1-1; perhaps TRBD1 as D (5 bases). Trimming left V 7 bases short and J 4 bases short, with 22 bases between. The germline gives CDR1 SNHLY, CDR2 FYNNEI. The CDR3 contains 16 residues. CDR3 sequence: CASIGTGGGPSTEAFF. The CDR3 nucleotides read TGTGCCAGCATAGGAACGGGGGGGGGACCGAGCACTGAAGCTTTCTTT.

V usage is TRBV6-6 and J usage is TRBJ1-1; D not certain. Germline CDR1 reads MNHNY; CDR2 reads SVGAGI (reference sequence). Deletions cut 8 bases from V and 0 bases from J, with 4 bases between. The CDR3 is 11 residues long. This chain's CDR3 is CASLMNTEAFF. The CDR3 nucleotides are TGTGCCAGCCTCATGAACACTGAAGCTTTCTTT.